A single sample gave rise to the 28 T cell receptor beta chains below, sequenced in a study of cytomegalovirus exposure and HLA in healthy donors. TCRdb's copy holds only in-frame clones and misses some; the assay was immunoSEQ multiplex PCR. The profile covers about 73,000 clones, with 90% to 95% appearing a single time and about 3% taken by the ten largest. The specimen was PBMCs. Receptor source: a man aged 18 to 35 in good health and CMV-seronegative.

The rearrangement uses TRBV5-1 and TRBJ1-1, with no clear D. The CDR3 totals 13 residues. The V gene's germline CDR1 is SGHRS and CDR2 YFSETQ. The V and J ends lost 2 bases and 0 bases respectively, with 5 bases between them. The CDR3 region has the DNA TGCGCCAGCAGCTTAACAGTGAACACTGAAGCTTTCTTT. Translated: CASSLTVNTEAFF. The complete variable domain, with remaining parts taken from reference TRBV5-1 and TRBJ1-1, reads KAGVTQTPRYLIKTRGQQVTLSCSPISGHRSVSWYQQTPGQGLQFLFEYFSETQRNKGNFPGRFSGRQFSNSRSEMNVSTLELGDSALYLCASSLTVNTEAFFGQGTRLTVV.

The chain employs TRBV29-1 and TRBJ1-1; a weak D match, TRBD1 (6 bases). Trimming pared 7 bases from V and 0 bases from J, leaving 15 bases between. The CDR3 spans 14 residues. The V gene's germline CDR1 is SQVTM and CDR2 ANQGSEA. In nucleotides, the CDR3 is TGCAGCGGACTTAGAGGGGGATTGAACACTGAAGCTTTCTTT. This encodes CSGLRGGLNTEAFF.

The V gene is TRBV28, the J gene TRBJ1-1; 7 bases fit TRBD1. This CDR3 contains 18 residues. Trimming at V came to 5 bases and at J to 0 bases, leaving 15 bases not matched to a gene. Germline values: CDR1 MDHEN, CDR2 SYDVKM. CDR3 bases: TGTGCCAGCAGTCCGATCAGGGGGAAATGGGGTATGAACACTGAAGCTTTCTTT. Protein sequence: CASSPIRGKWGMNTEAFF.

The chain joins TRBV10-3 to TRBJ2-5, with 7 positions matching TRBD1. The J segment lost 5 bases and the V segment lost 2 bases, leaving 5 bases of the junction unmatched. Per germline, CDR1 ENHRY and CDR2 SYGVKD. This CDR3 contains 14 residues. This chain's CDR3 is CAISEGQVFETQYF. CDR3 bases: TGTGCCATCAGTGAGGGACAGGTCTTCGAGACCCAGTACTTC.

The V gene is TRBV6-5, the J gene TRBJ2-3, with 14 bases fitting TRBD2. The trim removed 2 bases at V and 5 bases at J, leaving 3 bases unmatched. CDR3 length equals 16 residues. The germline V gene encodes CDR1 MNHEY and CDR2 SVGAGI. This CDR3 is CASSYGLAGGGDTQYF. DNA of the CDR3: TGTGCCAGCAGTTACGGACTAGCGGGGGGCGGAGATACGCAGTATTTT.

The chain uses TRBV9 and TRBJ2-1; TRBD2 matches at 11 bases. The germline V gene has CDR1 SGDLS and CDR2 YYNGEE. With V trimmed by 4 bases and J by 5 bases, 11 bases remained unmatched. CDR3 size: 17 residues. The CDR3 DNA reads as TGTGCCAGCAGCTCCAACCCACCGGGACTAGCGGACAATGAGCAGTTCTTC. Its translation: CASSSNPPGLADNEQFF.

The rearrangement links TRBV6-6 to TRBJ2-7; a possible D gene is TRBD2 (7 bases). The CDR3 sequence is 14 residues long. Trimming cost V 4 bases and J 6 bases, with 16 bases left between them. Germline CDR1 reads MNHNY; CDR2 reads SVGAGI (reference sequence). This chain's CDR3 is CASSFAGALFEQYF. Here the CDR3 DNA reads TGTGCCAGCAGTTTCGCGGGGGCCCTTTTCGAGCAGTACTTC.

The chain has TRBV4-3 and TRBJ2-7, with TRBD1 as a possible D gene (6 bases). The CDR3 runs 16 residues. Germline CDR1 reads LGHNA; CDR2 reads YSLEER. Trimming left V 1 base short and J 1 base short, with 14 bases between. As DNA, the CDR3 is TGCGCCAGCAGCCAAGGGGGGCTGCACCCTTCCTACGAGCAGTACTTC. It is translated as CASSQGGLHPSYEQYF.

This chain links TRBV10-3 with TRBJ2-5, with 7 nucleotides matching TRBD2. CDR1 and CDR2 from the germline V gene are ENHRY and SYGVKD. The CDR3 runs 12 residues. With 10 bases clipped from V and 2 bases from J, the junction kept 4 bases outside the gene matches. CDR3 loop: CATAAGQETQYF. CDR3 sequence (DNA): TGTGCCACAGCAGCGGGGCAAGAGACCCAGTACTTC.

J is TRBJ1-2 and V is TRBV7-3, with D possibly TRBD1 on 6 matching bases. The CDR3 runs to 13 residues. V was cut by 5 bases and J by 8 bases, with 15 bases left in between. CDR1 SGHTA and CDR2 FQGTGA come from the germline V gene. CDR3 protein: CASSQRGGRGYTF. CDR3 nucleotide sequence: TGTGCCAGCAGCCAGCGGGGGGGCCGGGGCTACACCTTC.

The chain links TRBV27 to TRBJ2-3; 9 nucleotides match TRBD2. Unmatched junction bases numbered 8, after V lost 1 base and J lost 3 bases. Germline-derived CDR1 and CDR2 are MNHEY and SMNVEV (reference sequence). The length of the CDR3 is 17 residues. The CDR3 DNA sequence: TGTGCCAGCAGTTTATACTCCGGGACTAGCAGAACAGATACGCAGTATTTT. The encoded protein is CASSLYSGTSRTDTQYF.

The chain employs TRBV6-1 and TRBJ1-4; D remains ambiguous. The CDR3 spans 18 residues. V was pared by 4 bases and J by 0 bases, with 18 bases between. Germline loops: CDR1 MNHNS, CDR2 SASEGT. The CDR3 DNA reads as TGTGCCAGCAGTGTACGGCTCGGGAGTCCAGCAACTAATGAAAAACTGTTTTTT. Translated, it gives CASSVRLGSPATNEKLFF.

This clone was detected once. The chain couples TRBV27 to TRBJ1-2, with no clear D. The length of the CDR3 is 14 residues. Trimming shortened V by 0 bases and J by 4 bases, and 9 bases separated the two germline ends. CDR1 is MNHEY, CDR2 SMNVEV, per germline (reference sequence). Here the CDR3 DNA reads TGTGCCAGCAGTTTATCCACACCAATCTATGGCTACACCTTC. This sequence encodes CASSLSTPIYGYTF.

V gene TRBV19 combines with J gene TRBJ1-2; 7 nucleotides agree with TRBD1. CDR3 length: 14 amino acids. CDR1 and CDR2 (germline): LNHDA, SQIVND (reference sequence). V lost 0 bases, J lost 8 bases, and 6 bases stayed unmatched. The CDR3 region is CASSIDRQGKGYTF. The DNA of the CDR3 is TGTGCCAGTAGTATAGATCGACAGGGCAAAGGCTACACCTTC.

Here the CDR3 DNA reads TGTGCCAGCAGCTGGAGCCGGGATCCTTCACAAGAAGCTTTCTTT. This codes for CASSWSRDPSQEAFF. The chain employs TRBV7-2 and TRBJ1-1; unclear D gene. The CDR3 loop spans 15 amino acids. CDR1 is SGHTA and CDR2 is FQGNSA in the germline V gene. The V end was cut by 4 bases, the J end by 8 bases, with 20 bases between.

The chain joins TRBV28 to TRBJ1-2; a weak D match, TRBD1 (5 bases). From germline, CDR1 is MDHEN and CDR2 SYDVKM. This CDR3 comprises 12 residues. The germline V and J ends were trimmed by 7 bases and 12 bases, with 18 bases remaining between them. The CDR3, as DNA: TGTGCCAGCACCTTAGGGCGGGGCTCTCACACCTTC. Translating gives CASTLGRGSHTF.

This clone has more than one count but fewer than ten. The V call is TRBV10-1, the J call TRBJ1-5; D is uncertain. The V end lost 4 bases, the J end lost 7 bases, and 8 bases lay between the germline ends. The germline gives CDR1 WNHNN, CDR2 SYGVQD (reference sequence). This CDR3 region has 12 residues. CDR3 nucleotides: TGCGCCAGCAGTGGAGGTGGACAGCCCCAGCATTTT. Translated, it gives CASSGGGQPQHF.

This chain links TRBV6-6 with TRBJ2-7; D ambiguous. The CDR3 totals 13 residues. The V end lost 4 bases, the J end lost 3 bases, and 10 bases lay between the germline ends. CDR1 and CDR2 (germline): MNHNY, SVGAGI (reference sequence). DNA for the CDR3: TGTGCCAGCAGTTCCAACCCAGACTACGAGCAGTACTTC. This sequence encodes CASSSNPDYEQYF.

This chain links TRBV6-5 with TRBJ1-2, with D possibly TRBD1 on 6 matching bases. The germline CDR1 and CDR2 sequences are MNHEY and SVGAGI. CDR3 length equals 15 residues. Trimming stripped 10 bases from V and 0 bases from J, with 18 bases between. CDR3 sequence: CATRDTLSANYGYTF. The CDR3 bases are TGTGCCACCCGGGACACCCTGTCGGCTAACTATGGCTACACCTTC.

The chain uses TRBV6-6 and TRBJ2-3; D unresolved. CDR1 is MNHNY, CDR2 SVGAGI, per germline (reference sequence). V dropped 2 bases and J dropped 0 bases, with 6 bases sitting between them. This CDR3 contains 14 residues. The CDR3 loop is CASSYITSTDTQYF. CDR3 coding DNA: TGTGCCAGCAGTTACATCACTAGCACAGATACGCAGTATTTT.

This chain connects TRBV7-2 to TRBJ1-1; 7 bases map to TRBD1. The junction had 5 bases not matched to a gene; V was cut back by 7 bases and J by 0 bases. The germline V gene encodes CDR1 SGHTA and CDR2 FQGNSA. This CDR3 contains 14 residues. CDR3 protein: CASNPDRLNTEAFF. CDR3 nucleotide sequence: TGTGCCAGCAACCCGGACAGGCTGAACACTGAAGCTTTCTTT.

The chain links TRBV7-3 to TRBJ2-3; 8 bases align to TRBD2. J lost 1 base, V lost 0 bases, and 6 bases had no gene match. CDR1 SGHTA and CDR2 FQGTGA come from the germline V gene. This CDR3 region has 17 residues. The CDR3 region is CASSLTPSGYGTDTQYF. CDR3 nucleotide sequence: TGTGCCAGCAGCTTAACTCCTAGCGGGTACGGCACAGATACGCAGTATTTT.

CDR3 region: CASSLWSVFGGGNQPQHF. Here the CDR3 DNA reads TGTGCCAGCAGCTTGTGGTCAGTTTTCGGGGGAGGCAATCAGCCCCAGCATTTT. The rearrangement links TRBV5-8 to TRBJ1-5; D is perhaps TRBD1 (5 bases). Trimming took off 1 base at V and 2 bases at J, with 19 bases between the two ends. The CDR3 has 18 residues. Germline V gene lookup returns CDR1 SGHTS and CDR2 YDEGEE. The full variable domain, with the rest looked up from reference TRBV5-8 and TRBJ1-5, is EAGVTQSPTHLIKTRGQQATLRCSPISGHTSVYWYQQALGLGLQFLLWYDEGEERNRGNFPPRFSGRQFPNYSSELNVNALELEDSALYLCASSLWSVFGGGNQPQHFGDGTRLSIL.

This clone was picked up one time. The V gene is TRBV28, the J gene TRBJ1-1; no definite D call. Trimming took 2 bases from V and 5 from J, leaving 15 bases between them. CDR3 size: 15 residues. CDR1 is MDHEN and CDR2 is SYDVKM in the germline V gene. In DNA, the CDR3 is TGTGCCAGCAGTTTACCGAGACCCGGCGGGACTGAAGCTTTCTTT. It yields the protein CASSLPRPGGTEAFF.

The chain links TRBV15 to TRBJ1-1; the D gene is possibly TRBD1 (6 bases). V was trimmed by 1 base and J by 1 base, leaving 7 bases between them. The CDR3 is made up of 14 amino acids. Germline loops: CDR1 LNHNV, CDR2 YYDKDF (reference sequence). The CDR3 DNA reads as TGTGCCACCAGCAGAGGGGGACAGAACACTGAAGCTTTCTTT. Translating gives CATSRGGQNTEAFF. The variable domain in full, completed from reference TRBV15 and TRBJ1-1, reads DAMVIQNPRYQVTQFGKPVTLSCSQTLNHNVMYWYQQKSSQAPKLLFHYYDKDFNNEADTPDNFQSRRPNTSFCFLDIRSPGLGDTAMYLCATSRGGQNTEAFFGQGTRLTVV.

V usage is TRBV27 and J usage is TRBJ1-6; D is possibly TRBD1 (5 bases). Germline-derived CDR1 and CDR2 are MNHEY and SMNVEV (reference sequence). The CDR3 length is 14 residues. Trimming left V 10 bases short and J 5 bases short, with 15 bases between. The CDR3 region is CATTGGTHNSPLHF. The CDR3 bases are TGTGCCACCACGGGGGGGACTCATAATTCACCCCTCCACTTT.

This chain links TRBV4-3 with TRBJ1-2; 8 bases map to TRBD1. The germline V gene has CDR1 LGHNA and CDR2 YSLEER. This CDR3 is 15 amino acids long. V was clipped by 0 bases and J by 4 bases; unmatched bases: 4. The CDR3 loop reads CASSQDVGTGYGYTF. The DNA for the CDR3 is TGCGCCAGCAGCCAAGATGTCGGGACAGGCTATGGCTACACCTTC.

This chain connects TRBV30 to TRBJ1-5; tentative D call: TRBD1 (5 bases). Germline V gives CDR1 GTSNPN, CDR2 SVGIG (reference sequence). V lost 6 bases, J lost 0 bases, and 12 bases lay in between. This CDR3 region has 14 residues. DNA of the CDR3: TGTGCCTGCCGGGACTCTGATAGCAATCAGCCCCAGCATTTT. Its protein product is CACRDSDSNQPQHF.